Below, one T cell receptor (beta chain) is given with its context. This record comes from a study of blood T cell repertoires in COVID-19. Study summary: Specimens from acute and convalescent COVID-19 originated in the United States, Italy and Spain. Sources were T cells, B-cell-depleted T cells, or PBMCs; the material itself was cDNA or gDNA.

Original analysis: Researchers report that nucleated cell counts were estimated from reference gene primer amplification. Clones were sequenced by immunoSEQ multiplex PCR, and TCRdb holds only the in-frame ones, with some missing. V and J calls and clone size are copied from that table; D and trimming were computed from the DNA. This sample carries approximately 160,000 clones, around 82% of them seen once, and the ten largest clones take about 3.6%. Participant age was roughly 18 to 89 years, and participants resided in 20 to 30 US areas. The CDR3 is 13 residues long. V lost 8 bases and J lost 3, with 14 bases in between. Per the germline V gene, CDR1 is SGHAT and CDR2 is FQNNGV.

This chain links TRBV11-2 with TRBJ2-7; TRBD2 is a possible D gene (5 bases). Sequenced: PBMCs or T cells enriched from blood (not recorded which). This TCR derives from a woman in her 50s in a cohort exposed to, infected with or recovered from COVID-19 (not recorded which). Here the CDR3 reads CASRGEGFYEQYF. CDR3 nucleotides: TGTGCCAGCCGGGGAGAGGGCTTCTACGAGCAGTACTTC.